These 24 T cell receptor beta chains originate from one sample sequenced in a study of blood T cell repertoires in COVID-19. Some clones are missing from TCRdb's copy, which holds only in-frame ones; the method was immunoSEQ multiplex PCR. The table includes 100,000 to 150,000 clones, approximately 81% detected once. The specimen sequenced was peripheral blood. Receptor source: an elderly man with COVID-19, enrolled during active disease.

V is TRBV2 and J is TRBJ1-2, with a possible D match to TRBD1 (6 bases). CDR3 length: 13 residues. Germline CDR1 is SNHLY and CDR2 is FYNNEI. Trimming left V 3 bases short and J 4 bases short, with 9 bases between. DNA for the CDR3: TGTGCCAGCAGTGAGGGGGGGCCCTATGGCTACACCTTC. As protein: CASSEGGPYGYTF.

The chain carries TRBV28 and TRBJ2-5; D not certain. V lost 2 bases and J lost 5, with 6 bases in between. This CDR3 is built from 12 residues. Germline V gene sequence: CDR1 MDHEN, CDR2 SYDVKM. This CDR3 is CASSLLRETQYF. The DNA for the CDR3 is TGTGCCAGCAGTTTACTTCGGGAGACCCAGTACTTC.

The chain carries TRBV12-2 and TRBJ2-5; the D segment call TRBD2 is taken from the table without a DNA check. TRBV12-2 is a documented pseudogene. CDR3 size: 14 residues. CDR3 DNA sequence: TGTGCAAGTCGCTTAGCGGGAGCGTGGGGGACCCAGTACTTC. Its translation is CASRLAGAWGTQYF.

This chain uses TRBV7-9 with TRBJ2-3; TRBD1 agrees at 8 bases. The V and J ends lost 5 bases and 14 bases, in that order; junction bases with no gene match: 9. Germline loops: CDR1 SEHNR, CDR2 FQNEAQ (reference sequence). The CDR3 has 12 amino acids. The CDR3 region is CASSRGQDTTYF. CDR3 in DNA: TGTGCCAGCAGCCGGGGACAGGACACAACGTATTTT.

The chain combines TRBV10-3 with TRBJ1-2; D gene uncertain. V shed 2 bases and J shed 5 bases, with 15 bases lying between them. Germline lookup yields CDR1 ENHRY and CDR2 SYGVKD. The CDR3 contains 15 residues. The CDR3 DNA follows: TGTGCCATCAGTGAGGACCCAACCCTCGGGTATGGCTACACCTTC. Protein product: CAISEDPTLGYGYTF.

V and J are TRBV10-1 and TRBJ2-5; D is perhaps TRBD2 (5 bases). The length of the CDR3 is 15 residues. Germline V gives CDR1 WNHNN, CDR2 SYGVQD (reference sequence). V dropped 3 bases and J dropped 4 bases, with 15 bases sitting between them. CDR3 region: CASSENRGGGETQYF. CDR3 nucleotide sequence: TGCGCCAGCAGTGAAAATAGAGGAGGAGGAGAGACCCAGTACTTC.

Here the CDR3 reads CASSGGLASYNEQFF. The CDR3 nucleotides read TGTGCCAGCAGTGGAGGACTAGCCTCCTACAATGAGCAGTTCTTC. J is TRBJ2-1 and V is TRBV28, with 8 bases lining up with TRBD2. After removal of 5 bases from V and 0 bases from J, the junction contained 3 bases not matched to a gene. In germline, CDR1 is MDHEN, CDR2 SYDVKM. This CDR3 contains 15 residues.

This sequence joins TRBV4-2 and TRBJ2-7, with D uncertain. CDR3 length: 14 residues. V lost 0 bases to trimming and J lost 6 bases, with 12 bases between them. CDR1 and CDR2 (germline): LGHNA, YNFKEQ. The CDR3 protein is CASSQEFDTREQYF. The CDR3, as DNA: TGTGCCAGCAGCCAAGAATTCGACACCCGCGAGCAGTACTTC.

V is TRBV23-1 and J is TRBJ2-1; D remains ambiguous. TRBV23-1 has ORF status, its function being uncertain. Trimming took 4 bases from V and 4 from J, leaving 14 bases between them. The CDR3 sequence is 15 residues long. CDR3 coding DNA: TGCGCCAGCAGTCGCCCTAATCCCCCATACAATGAGCAGTTCTTC. This translates into CASSRPNPPYNEQFF.

The chain carries TRBV3-1 (or the pseudogene TRBV3-2) and TRBJ1-5; unclear D gene. V was pared by 1 base and J by 13 bases, with 8 bases between. The CDR3 sequence is 11 residues long. Germline V gene data show CDR1 as LGHDT and CDR2 as YNNKEL (reference sequence). The CDR3, as DNA: TGTGCCAGCAGCCAAGGCCAGACTCAGCATTTT. Protein sequence: CASSQGQTQHF.

The gene calls are TRBV30 and TRBJ2-3; D ambiguous. The CDR3 sequence is 13 residues long. Trimming removed 4 bases at V and 0 bases at J, with 8 bases between. The germline CDR1 and CDR2 sequences are GTSNPN and SVGIG (reference sequence). CDR3 sequence reads: CAWNAASTDTQYF. CDR3 nucleotide sequence: TGTGCCTGGAACGCGGCTAGCACAGATACGCAGTATTTT.

V usage is TRBV3-1 (or the pseudogene TRBV3-2) and J usage is TRBJ1-2; TRBD1 aligns across 7 bases. CDR3 length: 11 residues. Unmatched junction bases numbered 3, after V lost 6 bases and J lost 8 bases. The germline CDR1 and CDR2 sequences are LGHDT and YNNKEL (reference sequence). CDR3 sequence (DNA): TGTGCCAGCAGTCCGGGACAGGGCTACACCTTC. Amino acid sequence: CASSPGQGYTF.

This clone was counted a few times. The J gene is TRBJ2-7, the V gene TRBV13; possibly TRBD2 for D (6 bases). Germline CDR1 PRHDT, CDR2 FYEKMQ (reference sequence). V was clipped by 6 bases and J by 2 bases, with 8 bases between them. This CDR3 is built from 12 residues. The CDR3 sequence: CASSGGAYEQYF. In DNA, the CDR3 is TGTGCCAGCAGTGGAGGGGCCTACGAGCAGTACTTC.

The chain uses TRBV2 and TRBJ2-1; 16 bases fit TRBD2. The V gene end was trimmed by 2 bases and the J gene end by 8 bases; junction bases not matched to a gene: 3. Germline CDR1 and CDR2: SNHLY and FYNNEI. The CDR3 length is 16 residues. CDR3 bases: TGTGCCAGCAGTGAAACTGGGACTAGCGGGAGGGATGAGCAGTTCTTC. It yields the protein CASSETGTSGRDEQFF.

The gene calls are TRBV10-3 and TRBJ2-1; a possible D gene is TRBD1 (6 bases). The CDR3 is 15 residues long. Germline-derived CDR1 and CDR2 are ENHRY and SYGVKD. Trimming cost V 5 bases and J 0 bases, with 11 bases left between them. DNA of the CDR3: TGTGCCATCAGTAGGGACACCAGCTCCTACAATGAGCAGTTCTTC. It translates to CAISRDTSSYNEQFF.

This clone appeared once. V usage is TRBV9 and J usage is TRBJ2-5, with a weak D call TRBD2 (6 bases). V lost 5 bases to trimming and J lost 5 bases, with 25 bases between them. The germline gives CDR1 SGDLS, CDR2 YYNGEE. CDR3 size: 17 residues. For the CDR3, the DNA is TGTGCCAGCAGTCATATATCGGAGAGCCCCGGAGGGGAGACCCAGTACTTC. This gives the protein CASSHISESPGGETQYF.

The rearrangement joins TRBV6-5 to TRBJ2-3; no firm D call. Germline loops: CDR1 MNHEY, CDR2 SVGAGI. The CDR3 contains 13 residues. Trimming cost V 5 bases and J 2 bases, with 8 bases left between them. The CDR3 coding sequence is TGTGCCAGCAGTCCCCTCCCCACAGATACGCAGTATTTT. This sequence encodes CASSPLPTDTQYF.

The chain combines TRBV11-3 with TRBJ2-1; 7 nucleotides align to TRBD1. V lost 5 bases to trimming and J lost 1 base; unmatched junction nucleotides: 2. The CDR3 is 14 residues long. In germline, CDR1 is SGHNT, CDR2 YENEEA. As DNA, the CDR3 is TGTGCCAGCAGCCGGGACAGTTCCTACAATGAGCAGTTCTTC. Protein: CASSRDSSYNEQFF.

The chain joins TRBV7-9 to TRBJ1-2, with 7 bases lining up with TRBD1. This CDR3 is 14 amino acids long. Looked up from germline, CDR1 is SEHNR and CDR2 is FQNEAQ (reference sequence). V was clipped by 5 bases and J by 7 bases; unmatched bases: 10. The CDR3 protein is CASSGETGPLGYTF. In DNA, the CDR3 is TGTGCCAGCAGCGGAGAGACAGGGCCACTTGGCTACACCTTC.

This clone was observed a few times. The rearrangement uses TRBV7-3 and TRBJ2-5; 9 bases align to TRBD2. Losses at the gene ends were 1 base for V and 7 bases for J; bases not matched to a gene: 10. The CDR3 is 16 residues long. Germline V gives CDR1 SGHTA, CDR2 FQGTGA. DNA for the CDR3: TGTGCCAGCAGCTTAATTGCGGGAGGGCCTCTGGGGACCCAGTACTTC. Its translation is CASSLIAGGPLGTQYF.

The gene calls are TRBV5-1 and TRBJ2-7, with 8 bases matching TRBD1. Trimming took 5 bases from V and 6 from J; bases not matched to a gene: 10. Germline V gene data show CDR1 as SGHRS and CDR2 as YFSETQ. CDR3 size: 14 residues. The CDR3 DNA is TGCGCCAGCAGTTCCGGGACCCAGGGGGCCGAGCAGTACTTC. It codes for CASSSGTQGAEQYF.

The chain joins TRBV6-5 to TRBJ1-1; D unclear. Per the germline V gene, CDR1 is MNHEY and CDR2 is SVGAGI. V was cut by 6 bases and J by 11 bases, with 16 bases left in between. This CDR3 has 12 residues. CDR3 amino acids: CASRAGLSGAFF. CDR3 DNA: TGTGCCAGCAGGGCTGGACTGTCGGGGGCTTTCTTT.

The rearrangement links TRBV27 to TRBJ1-2; D is unclear. Germline V gene lookup returns CDR1 MNHEY and CDR2 SMNVEV (reference sequence). This CDR3 spans 16 amino acids. The V end lost 1 base, the J end lost 0 bases, and 12 bases lay between the germline ends. The DNA of the CDR3 is TGTGCCAGCAGTTTATTCTCCGGCACTACTAACTATGGCTACACCTTC. Translating gives CASSLFSGTTNYGYTF.

The chain links TRBV28 to TRBJ2-7; no clear D gene. Germline V gene data show CDR1 as MDHEN and CDR2 as SYDVKM. The CDR3 covers 14 residues. V lost 2 bases to trimming and J lost 2 bases, with 10 bases between them. This chain's CDR3 is CASSLSGSPYEQYF. CDR3 coding DNA: TGTGCCAGCAGTTTAAGTGGCAGTCCCTACGAGCAGTACTTC.